Described below is a single T cell receptor (beta chain) sequence and its context. This receptor's antigen is unknown. No base quality values were provided; no much bigger clone lies one nucleotide off. The sample is drawn from a study of blood T cell repertoires in COVID-19 (TCRdb year 2020). About the investigation overall: The collaborator samples originated in the United States, Italy and Spain and spanned the acute and convalescent phases of COVID-19. A de-identified subject ID, COVID-19 status, age in years and sex were almost always included in the sample metadata. The repertoires were released in a freely available public database intended as a resource for research on the immune response to SARS-CoV-2. Subjects who had been exposed to COVID-19, were actively infected with it, or had recovered from it provided the deeply sampled blood TCRbeta repertoires that made up the dataset. Where available, HLA class I and class II types were taken from metadata supplied by the sample provider and were not determined by assay-based typing. The prospective study material was composed of cDNA or gDNA derived from T cells, B-cell-depleted T cells, or PBMCs. The samples were drawn from the first 160 participants of the ongoing ImmuneRACE study and from 950 to 1,500 subjects provided by 6 global collaborators.

TCRbeta CDR3 regions were amplified from genomic DNA using the immunoSEQ Assay, a bias-controlled multiplex PCR. Regarding the original processing steps: Within the assay, amplification of reference gene primers was used to estimate how many nucleated cells each sample contained. To quantify the absolute abundance of each unique TCRbeta CDR3 rearrangement, sequence reads were collapsed and filtered. For each sample, productive Simpson clonality was calculated as the square root of Simpson's diversity index across productive rearrangements. TCRdb took this table from immuneACCESS and kept in-frame rearrangements with V and J called. Such tables lack part of the clones; where checked against another copy, unresolved V genes explain under half of the gap, and the rest is unexplained. Clonal size and the V and J genes are those of that table, whereas D and trimming came from the DNA. The sample table shows over 150,000 clones, and approximately 79% are seen once. The ten largest clones capture more than 5.5% of the sample.

Results the study describes overall, beyond this receptor: How much clinical and demographic metadata was included differed by source and by participant, and the metadata was provided uncurated.

Trimming takes 2 bases from V and 4 bases from J, and the germline ends sit 15 bases apart. The CDR1 and CDR2 encoded by the germline V gene are KGHSH and LQKENI. CDR3 length: 16 amino acids, cysteine to phenylalanine. Of the read, only the CDR3 DNA is kept; its 48 bases are in frame from base 1. Participants in the prospective study were aged about 18 to 100 years, lived in 20 to 25 United States geographic areas, and enrolled through a virtual design. Cohort assignment in the prospective study relied on participant-reported clinical history from a screening survey and a study questionnaire. For ImmuneRACE Cohort 3, a participant was defined as recovered based on two consecutive negative NP/OP PCR tests, clearance by a healthcare professional, or resolution of symptoms. Each participant in the prospective study had whole blood, serum and a nasopharyngeal or oropharyngeal swab collected by mobile phlebotomists. Additional blood draws and questionnaires over a roughly two-month period could optionally be provided by prospective study participants. Before DNA extraction, blood samples from the prospective study were shipped at room temperature or frozen.

The chain couples TRBV18 to TRBJ1-5; TRBD1 is possibly the D segment (5 matching bases). The receptor's source is a man aged 45 to 65 who had recovered from COVID-19. Sample: PBMCs or T cells enriched from blood (not recorded which). The CDR3 loop reads CASSPNYQGGNQPQHF. Read as DNA, the sequence is TGTGCCAGCTCACCAAATTATCAGGGTGGGAATCAGCCCCAGCATTTT.